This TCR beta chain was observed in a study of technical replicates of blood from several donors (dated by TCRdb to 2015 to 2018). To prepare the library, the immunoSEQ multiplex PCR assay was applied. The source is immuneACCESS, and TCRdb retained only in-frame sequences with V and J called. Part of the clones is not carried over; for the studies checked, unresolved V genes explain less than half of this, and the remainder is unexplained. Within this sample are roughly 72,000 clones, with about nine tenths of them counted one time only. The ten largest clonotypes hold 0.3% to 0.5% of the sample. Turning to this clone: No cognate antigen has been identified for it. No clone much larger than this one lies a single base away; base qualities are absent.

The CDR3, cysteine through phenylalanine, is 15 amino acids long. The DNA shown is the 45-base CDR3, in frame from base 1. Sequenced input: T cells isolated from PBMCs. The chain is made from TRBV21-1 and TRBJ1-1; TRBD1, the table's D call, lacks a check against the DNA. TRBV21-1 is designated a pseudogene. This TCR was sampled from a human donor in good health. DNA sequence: TGTGCCAGCAGCAAAAAGCAGGTGGTCAACACTGAAGCTTTCTTT. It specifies CASSKKQVVNTEAFF.